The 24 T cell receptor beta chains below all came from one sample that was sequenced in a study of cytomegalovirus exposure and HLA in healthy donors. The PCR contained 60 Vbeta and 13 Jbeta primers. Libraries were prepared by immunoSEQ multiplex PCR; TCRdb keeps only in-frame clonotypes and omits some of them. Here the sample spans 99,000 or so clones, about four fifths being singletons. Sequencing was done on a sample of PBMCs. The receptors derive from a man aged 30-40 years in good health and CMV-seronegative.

The chain's CDR3 is CASSRTRRGGLPDTQYF. In DNA, the CDR3 is TGCGCCAGCAGCCGTACTCGACGGGGGGGCCTTCCAGATACGCAGTATTTT. The genes are TRBV4-3 and TRBJ2-3; 8 nucleotides match TRBD2. Germline-derived CDR1 and CDR2 are LGHNA and YSLEER. The CDR3 consists of 17 residues. The J segment lost 4 bases and the V segment lost 4 bases, leaving 13 bases of the junction unmatched.

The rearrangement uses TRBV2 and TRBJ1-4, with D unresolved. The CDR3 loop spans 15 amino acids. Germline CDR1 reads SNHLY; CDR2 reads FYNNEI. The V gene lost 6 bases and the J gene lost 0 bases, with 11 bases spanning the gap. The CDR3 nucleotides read TGTGCCAGCAGGCAGGAAACTGCAACTAATGAAAAACTGTTTTTT. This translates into CASRQETATNEKLFF.

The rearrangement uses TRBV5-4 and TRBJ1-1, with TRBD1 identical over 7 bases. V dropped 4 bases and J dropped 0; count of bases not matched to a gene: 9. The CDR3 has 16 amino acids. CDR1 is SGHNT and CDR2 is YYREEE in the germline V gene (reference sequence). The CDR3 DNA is TGTGCCAGCAGCCCTATGTCAGGGGGAATGAACACTGAAGCTTTCTTT. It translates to CASSPMSGGMNTEAFF.

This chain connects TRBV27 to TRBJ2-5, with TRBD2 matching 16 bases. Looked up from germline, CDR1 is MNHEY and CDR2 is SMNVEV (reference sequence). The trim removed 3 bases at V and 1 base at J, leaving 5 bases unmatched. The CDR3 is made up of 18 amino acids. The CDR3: CASSLGLAGGPGQETQYF. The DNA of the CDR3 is TGTGCCAGCAGTTTGGGACTAGCGGGAGGGCCGGGCCAAGAGACCCAGTACTTC.

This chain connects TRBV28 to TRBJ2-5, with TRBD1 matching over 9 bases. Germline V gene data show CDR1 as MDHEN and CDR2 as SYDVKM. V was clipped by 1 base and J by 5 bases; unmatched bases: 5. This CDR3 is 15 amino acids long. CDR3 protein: CASSLFGTGFETQYF. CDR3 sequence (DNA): TGTGCCAGCAGTTTATTCGGGACAGGGTTCGAGACCCAGTACTTC.

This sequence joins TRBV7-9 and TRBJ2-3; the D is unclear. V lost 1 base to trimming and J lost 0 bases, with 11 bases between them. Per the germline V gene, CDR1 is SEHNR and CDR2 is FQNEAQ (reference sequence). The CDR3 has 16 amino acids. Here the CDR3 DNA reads TGTGCCAGCAGCTTAGGATCTGTACGGAGCACAGATACGCAGTATTTT. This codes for CASSLGSVRSTDTQYF.

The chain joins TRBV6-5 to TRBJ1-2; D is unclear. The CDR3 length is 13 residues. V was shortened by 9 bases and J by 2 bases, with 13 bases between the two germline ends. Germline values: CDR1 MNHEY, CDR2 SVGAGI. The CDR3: CASSSRENYGYTF. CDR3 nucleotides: TGTGCCAGTTCGTCCCGGGAGAACTATGGCTACACCTTC.

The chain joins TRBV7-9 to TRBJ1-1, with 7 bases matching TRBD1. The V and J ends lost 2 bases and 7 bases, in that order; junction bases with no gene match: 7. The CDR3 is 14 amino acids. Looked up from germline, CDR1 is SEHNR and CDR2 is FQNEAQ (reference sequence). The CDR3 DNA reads TGTGCCAGCAGCTTATCGAGGGGGCGGATTGAAGCTTTCTTT. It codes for CASSLSRGRIEAFF.

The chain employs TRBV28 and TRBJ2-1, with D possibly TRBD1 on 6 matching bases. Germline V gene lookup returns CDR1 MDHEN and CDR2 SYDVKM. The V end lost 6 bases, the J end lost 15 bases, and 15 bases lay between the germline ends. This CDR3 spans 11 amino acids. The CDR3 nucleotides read TGTGCCAGCAGCCGAACAGGGCTGCCGTTCTTC. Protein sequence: CASSRTGLPFF.

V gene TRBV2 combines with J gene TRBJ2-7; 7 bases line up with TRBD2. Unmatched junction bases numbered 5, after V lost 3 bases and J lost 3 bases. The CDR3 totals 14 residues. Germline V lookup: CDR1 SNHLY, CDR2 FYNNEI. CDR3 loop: CASSDPSGIYEQYF. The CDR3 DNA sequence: TGTGCCAGCAGTGATCCTAGCGGAATCTACGAGCAGTACTTC.

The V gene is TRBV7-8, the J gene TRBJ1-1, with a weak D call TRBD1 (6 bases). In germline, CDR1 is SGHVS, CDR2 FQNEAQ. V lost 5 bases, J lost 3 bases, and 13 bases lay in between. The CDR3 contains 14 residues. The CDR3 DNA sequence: TGTGCCAGCAGCCCCGGGGGGGGCTACACTGAAGCTTTCTTT. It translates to CASSPGGGYTEAFF.

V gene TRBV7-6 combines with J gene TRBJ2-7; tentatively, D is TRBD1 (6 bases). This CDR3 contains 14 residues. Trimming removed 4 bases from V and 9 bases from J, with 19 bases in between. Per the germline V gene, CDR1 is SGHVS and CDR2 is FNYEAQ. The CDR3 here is CASSSPDLRGRQYF. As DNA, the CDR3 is TGTGCCAGCAGCTCTCCGGACCTCAGGGGTCGGCAGTACTTC.

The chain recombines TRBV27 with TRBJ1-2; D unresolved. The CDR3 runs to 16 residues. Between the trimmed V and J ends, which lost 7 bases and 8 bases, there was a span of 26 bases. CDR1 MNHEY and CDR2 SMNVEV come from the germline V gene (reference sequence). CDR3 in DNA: TGTGCCAGCACGGCAAACGATTTGCGGGATGGAGGCGGCTACACCTTC. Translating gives CASTANDLRDGGGYTF.

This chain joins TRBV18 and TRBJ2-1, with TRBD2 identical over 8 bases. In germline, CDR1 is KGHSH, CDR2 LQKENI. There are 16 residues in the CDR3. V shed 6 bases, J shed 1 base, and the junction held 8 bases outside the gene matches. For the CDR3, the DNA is TGTGCCAGCTCCCCGGCGGCGGGGGGTTCCTACAATGAGCAGTTCTTC. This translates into CASSPAAGGSYNEQFF.

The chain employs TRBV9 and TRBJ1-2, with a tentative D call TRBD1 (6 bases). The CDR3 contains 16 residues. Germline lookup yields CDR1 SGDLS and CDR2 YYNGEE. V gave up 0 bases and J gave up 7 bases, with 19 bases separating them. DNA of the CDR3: TGTGCCAGCAGCGTAGGACAGGTGAAGAACTATGGTGGCTACACCTTC. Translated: CASSVGQVKNYGGYTF.

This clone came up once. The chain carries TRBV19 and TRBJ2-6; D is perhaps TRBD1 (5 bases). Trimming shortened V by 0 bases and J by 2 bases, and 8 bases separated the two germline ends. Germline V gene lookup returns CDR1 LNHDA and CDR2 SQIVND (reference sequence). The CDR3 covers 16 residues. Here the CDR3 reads CASSIDVGPGANVLTF. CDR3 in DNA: TGTGCCAGTAGTATAGATGTGGGGCCTGGGGCCAACGTCCTGACTTTC.

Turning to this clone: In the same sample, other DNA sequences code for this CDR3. The CDR3 protein is CSVEPGDYGYTF. As DNA, the CDR3 is TGCAGCGTTGAGCCGGGAGACTATGGCTACACCTTC. The V call is TRBV29-1, the J call TRBJ1-2, with D hard to call. The CDR3 spans 12 residues. Germline V gene lookup returns CDR1 SQVTM and CDR2 ANQGSEA. V was cut by 3 bases and J by 3 bases, with 8 bases left in between.

CDR3 coding DNA: TGTGCCAGCAGTCCACAGGGGGCGCGGGAGACCCAGTACTTC. It codes for CASSPQGARETQYF. This chain joins TRBV28 and TRBJ2-5; 9 bases align to TRBD1. The J segment lost 5 bases and the V segment lost 5 bases, leaving 6 bases of the junction unmatched. Germline V gene data show CDR1 as MDHEN and CDR2 as SYDVKM. The length of the CDR3 is 14 residues.

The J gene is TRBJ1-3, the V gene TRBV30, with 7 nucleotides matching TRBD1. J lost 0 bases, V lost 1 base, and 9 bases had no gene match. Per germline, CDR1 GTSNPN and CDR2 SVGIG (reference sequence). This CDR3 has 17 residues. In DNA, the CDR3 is TGTGCCTGGAGTGCTGTGGGACAGCTTATCTCTGGAAACACCATATATTTT. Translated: CAWSAVGQLISGNTIYF.

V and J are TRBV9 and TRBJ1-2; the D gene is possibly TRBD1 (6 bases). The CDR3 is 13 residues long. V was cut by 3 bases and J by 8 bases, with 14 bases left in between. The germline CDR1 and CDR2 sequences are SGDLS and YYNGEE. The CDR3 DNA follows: TGTGCCAGCAGCGCCACAGGGTCGCGAGGCTACACCTTC. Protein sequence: CASSATGSRGYTF. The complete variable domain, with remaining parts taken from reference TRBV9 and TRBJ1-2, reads DSGVTQTPKHLITATGQRVTLRCSPRSGDLSVYWYQQSLDQGLQFLIQYYNGEERAKGNILERFSAQQFPDLHSELNLSSLELGDSALYFCASSATGSRGYTFGSGTRLTVV.

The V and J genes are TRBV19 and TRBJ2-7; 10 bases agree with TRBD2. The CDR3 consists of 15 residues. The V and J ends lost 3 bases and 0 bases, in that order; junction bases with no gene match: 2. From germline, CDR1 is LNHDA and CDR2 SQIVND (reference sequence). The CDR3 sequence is CASSIASGGSYEQYF. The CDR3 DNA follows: TGTGCCAGTAGTATTGCTAGCGGGGGCTCCTACGAGCAGTACTTC.

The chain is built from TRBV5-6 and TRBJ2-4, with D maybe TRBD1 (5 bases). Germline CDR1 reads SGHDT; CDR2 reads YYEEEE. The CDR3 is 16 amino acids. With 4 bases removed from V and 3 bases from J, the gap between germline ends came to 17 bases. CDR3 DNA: TGTGCCAGCAGCCGCTCAGGGCTGAGCGTCAAAAACATTCAGTACTTC. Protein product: CASSRSGLSVKNIQYF.

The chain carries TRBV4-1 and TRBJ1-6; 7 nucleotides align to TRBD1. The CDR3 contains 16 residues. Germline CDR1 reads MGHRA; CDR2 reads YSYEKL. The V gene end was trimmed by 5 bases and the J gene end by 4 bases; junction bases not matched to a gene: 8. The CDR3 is CASSYGQERYNSPLHF. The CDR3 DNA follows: TGCGCCAGCAGCTACGGACAGGAGAGATATAATTCACCCCTCCACTTT.

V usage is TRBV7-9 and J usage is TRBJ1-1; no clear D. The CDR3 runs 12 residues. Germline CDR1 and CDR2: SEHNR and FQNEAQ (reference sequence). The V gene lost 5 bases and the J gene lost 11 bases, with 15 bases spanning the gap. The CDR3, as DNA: TGTGCCAGCAGCCCGGAGGAGATGTGGGCTTTCTTT. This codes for CASSPEEMWAFF.